Listed below are T cell receptor beta chains from one sample, sequenced in a study of T-cell memory formation after mild COVID-19. TCRdb re-called the 5' RACE reads with MiXCR, one entry per CDR3 protein. This sample has 190,000 or so distinct CDR3 sequences; around 25% occur once, and the top ten carry 9.5% to 12%. The sequencing input was PBMCs or a T cell subset sorted from them (not recorded which). The receptors here all came from an adult woman who had mild COVID-19 (a few samples of this study predate the infection). Cell type and time point are not known. CDR3s include the opening cysteine and the closing phenylalanine or tryptophan. The order of the fields is V gene, J gene, clone size, D gene, CDR3 DNA, CDR3 protein. D genes are given only for firm matches. Rows may omit the clone size; those that give it use once, few, many or a size class.

V gene: TRBV6-1
J gene: TRBJ2-1
clone size: .
D gene: TRBD1
CDR3 DNA: TGTGCCAGCAGTGGACAGGGGAGCAATGAGCAGTTCTTC
CDR3 protein: CASSGQGSNEQFF

V gene: TRBV7-3
J gene: TRBJ1-4
clone size: few
D gene: .
CDR3 DNA: TGTGCCAGCAGAGCGGGGAATTCGCGAGGTGAAAAACTGTTTTTT
CDR3 protein: CASRAGNSRGEKLFF

V gene: TRBV7-8
J gene: TRBJ2-4
clone size: .
D gene: .
CDR3 DNA: TGTGCCAGCAGCAAGGGTACGGCCAAAAACATTCAGTACTTC
CDR3 protein: CASSKGTAKNIQYF

V gene: TRBV6-2/TRBV6-3
J gene: TRBJ1-2
clone size: few
D gene: .
CDR3 DNA: TGTGCCAGCTCCCGGGACGGAGGATACTATGGCTACACCTTC
CDR3 protein: CASSRDGGYYGYTF

V gene: TRBV5-1
J gene: TRBJ2-5
clone size: few
D gene: TRBD1
CDR3 DNA: TGCGCCAGCAGCTCCTTGGGGACAGGGGAAGAGACCCAGTACTTC
CDR3 protein: CASSSLGTGEETQYF

V gene: TRBV4-1
J gene: TRBJ2-7
clone size: few
D gene: TRBD2
CDR3 DNA: TGCGCCAGCAGCCGACTAGCGGGACCCTCCTCCTACGAGCAGTACTTC
CDR3 protein: CASSRLAGPSSYEQYF

V gene: TRBV29-1
J gene: TRBJ2-3
clone size: many
D gene: .
CDR3 DNA: TGCAGCGTTGGCATTAGCTTCACAGATACGCAGTATTTT
CDR3 protein: CSVGISFTDTQYF

V gene: TRBV20-1
J gene: TRBJ2-3
clone size: .
D gene: .
CDR3 DNA: TGCAGTGCTAGAGATATGGGTGAAAGCACAGATACGCAGTATTTT
CDR3 protein: CSARDMGESTDTQYF

V gene: TRBV7-2
J gene: TRBJ1-2
clone size: once
D gene: .
CDR3 DNA: TGTGCCAGCAGCCCCCCGGGACCCTATGGCTACACCTTC
CDR3 protein: CASSPPGPYGYTF

V gene: TRBV5-1
J gene: TRBJ2-7
clone size: few
D gene: .
CDR3 DNA: TGCGCCAGCCGCCAGGGCAACTACGAGCAGTACTTC
CDR3 protein: CASRQGNYEQYF

V gene: TRBV20-1
J gene: TRBJ2-7
clone size: .
D gene: TRBD2
CDR3 DNA: TGCAGTGCTCAGTACAGCCTGCGGGGGACCTACGAGCAGTACTTC
CDR3 protein: CSAQYSLRGTYEQYF

V gene: TRBV12-3/TRBV12-4
J gene: TRBJ2-2
clone size: .
D gene: TRBD2
CDR3 DNA: TGTGCCAGCAGGATAATTTTAGCGGGCACCGGGGAGCTGTTTTTT
CDR3 protein: CASRIILAGTGELFF

V gene: TRBV7-9
J gene: TRBJ2-1
clone size: few
D gene: TRBD2
CDR3 DNA: TGTGCCAGCAGCTCCCCGGGACTAGCGGGATATGAGCAGTTCTTC
CDR3 protein: CASSSPGLAGYEQFF

V gene: TRBV20-1
J gene: TRBJ2-3
clone size: .
D gene: .
CDR3 DNA: TGCAGTGCTAGAGCTGCATCGACCTCGGCGTCGCAGTATTTT
CDR3 protein: CSARAASTSASQYF

V gene: TRBV7-9
J gene: TRBJ1-3
clone size: once
D gene: TRBD1
CDR3 DNA: TGTGCCAGCAGCTACGGGACAGGAATTGGAAACACCATATATTTT
CDR3 protein: CASSYGTGIGNTIYF

V gene: TRBV5-1
J gene: TRBJ1-1
clone size: .
D gene: TRBD1
CDR3 DNA: TGCGCCAGCAGCGGGACAGGGACTGAAGCTTTCTTT
CDR3 protein: CASSGTGTEAFF

V gene: TRBV15
J gene: TRBJ2-5
clone size: few
D gene: .
CDR3 DNA: TGTGCCACCAGCGCCGACGAGCAGTCCGAGACCCAGTACTTC
CDR3 protein: CATSADEQSETQYF